Sequencing of this T cell receptor (beta chain) was carried out in a study of cytomegalovirus exposure and HLA in healthy donors. The study, taken as a whole, reports: Researchers catalogued about 160 TCR beta chains as cytomegalovirus-associated. In vitro testing confirmed three CMV-associated chains as specific for CMV antigens. Per published reports, the classifier diagnosed cytomegalovirus status with high specificity and sensitivity.

Worth noting for this clone: Its antigen is currently unknown.

Method: immunoSEQ multiplex PCR; TCRdb's copy keeps in-frame clones and lacks some. This sample has under 150,000 clones, with about 90% found just once. The material sequenced was PBMCs. The sequence came from a woman aged 18-29 years in good health and CMV-seropositive.

The CDR3: CASSLNTGFNEKLFF. CDR3 nucleotide sequence: TGTGCCAGCAGCCTAAATACAGGTTTTAATGAAAAACTGTTTTTT. The rearrangement links TRBV28 to TRBJ1-4; possible D gene TRBD1, 5 bases. Per germline, CDR1 MDHEN and CDR2 SYDVKM. The CDR3 runs to 15 residues. V lost 6 bases and J 4 bases, leaving 15 bases between the germline ends.